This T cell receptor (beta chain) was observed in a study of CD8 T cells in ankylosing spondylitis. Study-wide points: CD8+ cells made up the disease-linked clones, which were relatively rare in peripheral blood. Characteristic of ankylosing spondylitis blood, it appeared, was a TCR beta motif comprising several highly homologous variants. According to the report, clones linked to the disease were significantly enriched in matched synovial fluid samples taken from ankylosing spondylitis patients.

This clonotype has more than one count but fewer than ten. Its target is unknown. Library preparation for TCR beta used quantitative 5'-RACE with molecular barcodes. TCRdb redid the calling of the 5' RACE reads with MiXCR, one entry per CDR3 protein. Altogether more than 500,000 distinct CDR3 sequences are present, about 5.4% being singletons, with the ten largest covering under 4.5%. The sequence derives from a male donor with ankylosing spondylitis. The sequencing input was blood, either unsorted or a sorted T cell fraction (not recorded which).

The CDR3 region is CSAHEDGTYEQYF. The CDR3 DNA sequence: TGCAGTGCCCATGAGGACGGTACCTACGAGCAGTACTTC. The chain has TRBV20-1 and TRBJ2-7; D is ambiguous. Trimming removed 6 bases at V and 2 bases at J, with 14 bases between. Germline V gives CDR1 DFQATT, CDR2 SNEGSKA (reference sequence). The CDR3 loop spans 13 amino acids.